The present T cell receptor (beta chain) was sequenced within a study of Ad26.COV2.S vaccination and SARS-CoV-2 variants. In its sample, this clone was seen a few times. The antigen is undetermined. Germline lookup yields CDR1 SGDLS and CDR2 YYNGEE. This CDR3 has 16 amino acids. The V end lost 0 bases, the J end lost 3 bases, and 14 bases lay between the germline ends. General study findings and limits: Researchers reported similar non-spike TCR breadth in vaccine and placebo recipients. Substantial response breadth was reportedly seen for spike-specific CD8+ and CD4+ T cells after vaccination.

Measured with immunoSEQ multiplex PCR; TCRdb has only the in-frame clones, and not every one. This sample has some 180,000 clones; roughly 87% occur once, and the top ten carry around 6.1%. The material sequenced was peripheral blood, taken after recovery from COVID-19. The receptor was derived from a human donor who had recovered from COVID-19. The chain is built from TRBV9 and TRBJ2-3; weak D call: TRBD2 (5 bases). CDR3 sequence (DNA): TGTGCCAGCAGCGTAGCAACGGGGAGAGTGACAGATACGCAGTATTTT. Its translation is CASSVATGRVTDTQYF.